The sequence of this TCR beta chain was determined in a study of blood T cell repertoires in COVID-19. This clone has only a few counts. V lost 1 base to trimming and J lost 2 bases; unmatched junction nucleotides: 7. Germline CDR1 reads LGHNA; CDR2 reads YNFKEQ. The CDR3 extends over 17 amino acids. The authors' processing: It was from reference gene primer amplification that nucleated cell counts were estimated. TCRdb's copy holds only in-frame clones and misses some; the assay was immunoSEQ multiplex PCR. V and J calls and clone size are as listed in that table; D and trimming were resolved from the DNA. The repertoire holds 65,000 or so clones, with 72% as singletons.

Sequences were obtained from PBMCs or T cells enriched from blood (not recorded which). This TCR was recovered from a woman in her sixties or seventies who had been exposed to COVID-19. The gene calls are TRBV4-2 and TRBJ2-5, with 10 bases identical to TRBD2. The CDR3 spells CASSQGFRTSGQETQYF. In nucleotides, the CDR3 is TGTGCCAGCAGCCAAGGTTTTAGGACTAGCGGACAAGAGACCCAGTACTTC.